Following are 14 T cell receptor beta chains from one sample sequenced in a study of T cell responses to AZD1222 COVID-19 vaccine. Sequencing used immunoSEQ multiplex PCR; TCRdb keeps in-frame clones, though not all of them. The table has about 85,000 clones, about nine tenths seen once. Sequenced material: peripheral blood, taken on day 0 of AZD1222 vaccination. Receptor source: an adult in good health.

This chain connects TRBV28 to TRBJ1-4, with TRBD1 matching 7 bases. Germline V gives CDR1 MDHEN, CDR2 SYDVKM. The CDR3 has 16 residues. J lost 5 bases, V lost 9 bases, and 15 bases had no gene match. In DNA form, the CDR3 reads TGTGCCAGTATACCGGGACAGCCCCGAATGAATGAAAAACTGTTTTTT. This sequence encodes CASIPGQPRMNEKLFF.

The genes are TRBV11-2 and TRBJ2-1; TRBD2 agrees at 7 bases. The CDR3 spans 16 residues. The junction had 10 bases not matched to a gene; V was cut back by 5 bases and J by 3 bases. Germline CDR1 reads SGHAT; CDR2 reads FQNNGV. CDR3 sequence: CASSRREAPLYNEQFF. CDR3 DNA sequence: TGTGCCAGCAGCCGTCGGGAGGCGCCCCTCTACAATGAGCAGTTCTTC.

CDR3 residues: CASRGTGGNGQPQHF. CDR3 DNA sequence: TGTGCCAGCAGGGGGACAGGGGGCAACGGGCAGCCCCAGCATTTT. The chain recombines TRBV27 with TRBJ1-5, with 12 bases aligning to TRBD1. The J segment lost 7 bases and the V segment lost 6 bases, leaving 7 bases of the junction unmatched. CDR1 is MNHEY and CDR2 is SMNVEV in the germline V gene (reference sequence). This CDR3 spans 15 amino acids.

The chain joins TRBV5-1 to TRBJ2-7; D may be TRBD2 (6 bases). The germline V gene encodes CDR1 SGHRS and CDR2 YFSETQ. The germline V and J ends were trimmed by 2 bases and 7 bases, with 16 bases remaining between them. This CDR3 is built from 14 residues. The CDR3 bases are TGCGCCAGCAGCTTAGTTTTTGGGGACTTTGAGCAGTACTTC. Translated: CASSLVFGDFEQYF.

The chain is built from TRBV29-1 and TRBJ2-7; 8 nucleotides line up with TRBD1. Per germline, CDR1 SQVTM and CDR2 ANQGSEA. The CDR3 is 13 residues long. The V gene end was trimmed by 3 bases and the J gene end by 2 bases; junction bases not matched to a gene: 3. The CDR3, as DNA: TGCAGCGTTGAGTCGGACAGGGCCTACGAGCAGTACTTC. Its translation: CSVESDRAYEQYF.

The J gene is TRBJ2-2, the V gene TRBV3-1 (or the pseudogene TRBV3-2); D is perhaps TRBD2 (5 bases). This CDR3 is 14 amino acids long. In germline, CDR1 is LGHDT, CDR2 YNNKEL (reference sequence). Trimming cost V 4 bases and J 6 bases, with 12 bases left between them. CDR3 coding DNA: TGTGCCAGCAGCCCTCTAGCCCCTGCCGGGGAGCTGTTTTTT. This encodes CASSPLAPAGELFF.

Comment on this clone: Other DNA sequences within the sample encode an identical CDR3. The rearrangement links TRBV19 to TRBJ1-1; a possible D gene is TRBD1 (5 bases). V was shortened by 1 base and J by 0 bases, with 12 bases between the two germline ends. Germline V CDR1 and CDR2: LNHDA, SQIVND (reference sequence). The CDR3 runs 16 residues. CDR3 loop: CASSIGTGVMNTEAFF. CDR3 bases: TGTGCCAGTAGTATAGGAACGGGGGTTATGAACACTGAAGCTTTCTTT.

The chain recombines TRBV7-2 with TRBJ2-1; D may correspond to TRBD1 or TRBD2 (5 bases each). Germline-derived CDR1 and CDR2 are SGHTA and FQGNSA. The CDR3 totals 14 residues. V shed 7 bases and J shed 2 bases, with 12 bases lying between them. The CDR3 loop reads CASTPGSTYNEQFF. In nucleotides, the CDR3 is TGTGCCAGCACCCCAGGGAGCACCTACAATGAGCAGTTCTTC.

The V and J genes are TRBV4-2 and TRBJ2-1; TRBD2 matches 9 bases. Germline CDR1 and CDR2: LGHNA and YNFKEQ. Unmatched junction bases numbered 6, after V lost 0 bases and J lost 9 bases. CDR3 length: 15 residues. The CDR3 spells CASSQDGGRAVEQFF. The CDR3 DNA sequence: TGTGCCAGCAGCCAAGATGGCGGGAGGGCGGTTGAGCAGTTCTTC.

The chain has TRBV19 and TRBJ2-7; maybe TRBD1 (6 bases). Trimming stripped 3 bases from V and 5 bases from J, with 14 bases between. The germline V gene has CDR1 LNHDA and CDR2 SQIVND (reference sequence). The CDR3 sequence is 14 residues long. The CDR3 sequence: CASSILGANDEQYF. CDR3 coding DNA: TGTGCCAGTAGTATTCTGGGGGCGAACGACGAGCAGTACTTC. The variable domain in full, with the rest retrieved from reference TRBV19 and TRBJ2-7, is DGGITQSPKYLFRKEGQNVTLSCEQNLNHDAMYWYRQDPGQGLRLIYYSQIVNDFQKGDIAEGYSVSREKKESFPLTVTSAQKNPTAFYLCASSILGANDEQYFGPGTRLTVT.

The V gene is TRBV27, the J gene TRBJ2-3; D uncertain. Trimming shortened V by 4 bases and J by 6 bases, and 14 bases separated the two germline ends. The CDR3 covers 14 residues. The V gene's germline CDR1 is MNHEY and CDR2 SMNVEV (reference sequence). The CDR3 loop is CASSSGPRRDTQYF. CDR3 nucleotide sequence: TGTGCCAGCAGTTCCGGACCCCGAAGGGATACGCAGTATTTT.

About this clone itself: The sample holds other DNA sequences that translate to the same CDR3. The CDR3 sequence: CAISEVGTEAFF. CDR3 nucleotide sequence: TGTGCCATCAGTGAAGTGGGCACTGAAGCTTTCTTT. The chain has TRBV10-3 and TRBJ1-1; D not certain. This CDR3 comprises 12 residues. V lost 3 bases and J 4 bases, leaving 6 bases between the germline ends. Germline-derived CDR1 and CDR2 are ENHRY and SYGVKD.

The V and J genes are TRBV28 and TRBJ2-3; D unclear. The CDR3 totals 14 residues. The ends were cut back, 2 bases at V and 3 bases at J, with 9 bases in the middle. CDR1 is MDHEN, CDR2 SYDVKM, per germline. The CDR3 region is CASSLSSGTDTQYF. CDR3 bases: TGTGCCAGCAGTTTAAGTTCAGGAACAGATACGCAGTATTTT.

V usage is TRBV28 and J usage is TRBJ1-5, with 9 positions matching TRBD1. V lost 2 bases to trimming and J lost 6 bases; unmatched junction nucleotides: 5. CDR3 length equals 15 residues. Per germline, CDR1 MDHEN and CDR2 SYDVKM. The DNA of the CDR3 is TGTGCCAGCAGTTTACAACAGGGGGCCACTCAGCCCCAGCATTTT. This translates into CASSLQQGATQPQHF.